This T cell receptor beta chain derives from a study of cytomegalovirus exposure and HLA in healthy donors. 60 Vbeta and 13 Jbeta primers were used in PCR. Produced via immunoSEQ multiplex PCR; TCRdb's table is partial and in-frame only. The repertoire consists of some 40,000 clones, with about 53% occurring once and the leading ten covering 6.2%. The CDR3 extends over 17 amino acids. Germline V gene lookup returns CDR1 LGHNA and CDR2 YNFKEQ. V shed 1 base and J 8 bases; nucleotides not matched to a gene: 13. The rearrangement links TRBV4-2 to TRBJ1-4; TRBD1 agrees at 7 bases. Sequencing was done on a sample of PBMCs. This receptor was identified in a woman in her thirties or forties in good health and CMV-seropositive. The CDR3 protein is CASSQGRGGRGEEKLFF. Here the CDR3 DNA reads TGTGCCAGCAGCCAAGGTCGTGGGGGCAGGGGGGAGGAAAAACTGTTTTTT.